This TCR beta chain was recorded in a study of blood T cell repertoires in COVID-19 (TCRdb year 2020). About the investigation overall: Samples covering the acute and convalescent phases of COVID-19 were provided by collaborators in the United States, Italy and Spain. The prospective study material was composed of cDNA or gDNA derived from T cells, B-cell-depleted T cells, or PBMCs. Deeply sampled blood TCRbeta repertoires from subjects exposed to, actively infected with, or recovered from COVID-19 were included in the dataset. A freely available public database, intended as a resource for researchers studying the immune response to SARS-CoV-2, is where the repertoires were released. Samples came from the ongoing ImmuneRACE study (first 160 participants) plus 1,254 subjects from 6 global collaborators. A de-identified subject ID, COVID-19 status, age in years and sex were almost always included in the sample metadata. HLA class I and class II types, where available, came from metadata supplied by the sample provider rather than from assay-based typing. General findings and caveats noted by the study authors: Clinical and demographic metadata were provided uncurated, with the amount varying by source and participant.

Participants in the prospective study were aged roughly 18 to 100 years, lived in 20 to 25 United States geographic areas, and enrolled through a virtual design. Cohort assignment in the prospective study relied on participant-reported clinical history from a screening survey and a study questionnaire. In the prospective study, mobile phlebotomists collected whole blood, serum and a nasopharyngeal or oropharyngeal swab from each participant. Over a roughly 2-month period, participants in the prospective study had the option of providing additional blood draws and questionnaires. Blood samples from the prospective study were shipped frozen or at room temperature prior to DNA extraction. Comments on this clone: The antigen it recognizes is unknown. No qualities accompany the bases; no much larger clone lies one base away.

TCRbeta CDR3 regions were amplified from genomic DNA using the immunoSEQ Assay, a bias-controlled multiplex PCR. Under the source paper's analysis protocol: The number of nucleated cells in each sample was estimated by amplification of reference gene primers within the assay. To quantify the absolute abundance of each unique TCRbeta CDR3 rearrangement, sequence reads were collapsed and filtered. For each sample, productive Simpson clonality was calculated as the square root of Simpson's diversity index across productive rearrangements. TCRdb took over this immuneACCESS table, retaining in-frame rearrangements with V and J assigned. Such tables are incomplete; in checked studies, under half of the missing clones stem from an unresolved V gene, and the remainder is unexplained. D and trimming come from the DNA, and the V and J calls and clone size come from that table. This sample holds 300,000 or so clones; around 86% were observed only once. Roughly 4.2% of the sample rests with the top ten.

The source is a woman aged 40 to 50 with acute COVID-19. Sequenced input: PBMCs or T cells enriched from blood (not recorded which).

In nucleotides, the sequence is TGTGCCAGCAGCTCCCTAGCGCATGAGCAGTTCTTC. It codes for CASSSLAHEQFF. This chain joins TRBV7-6 to TRBJ2-1; the D segment could be TRBD2, given 6 matching bases. The CDR3 has 12 amino acids, counting the end cysteine and phenylalanine. The sequence is cut down to CDR3 DNA, 36 bases in frame from base 1. Trimming costs V 4 bases and J 8 bases, and their ends lie 9 bases apart. Based on the germline V gene, the CDR1 and CDR2 sequences are SGHVS and FNYEAQ. The reference TRBV7-6 and TRBJ2-1 proteins fill in what lies around the CDR3, so the full variable domain reads GAGVSQSPRYKVTKRGQDVALRCDPISGHVSLYWYRQALGQGPEFLTYFNYEAQQDKSGLPNDRFSAERPEGSISTLTIQRTEQRDSAMYRCASSSLAHEQFFGPGTRLTVL.